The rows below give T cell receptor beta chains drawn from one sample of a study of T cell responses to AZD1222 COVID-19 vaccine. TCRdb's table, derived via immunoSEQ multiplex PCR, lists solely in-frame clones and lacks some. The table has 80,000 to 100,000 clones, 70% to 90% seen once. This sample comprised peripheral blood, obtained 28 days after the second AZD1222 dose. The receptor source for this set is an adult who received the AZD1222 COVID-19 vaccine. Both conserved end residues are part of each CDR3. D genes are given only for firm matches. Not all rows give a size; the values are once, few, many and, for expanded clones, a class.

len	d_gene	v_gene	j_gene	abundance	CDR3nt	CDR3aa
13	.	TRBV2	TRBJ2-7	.	TGTGCCAGCGCACCCGTTTTTGATTACGAGCAGTACTTC	CASAPVFDYEQYF
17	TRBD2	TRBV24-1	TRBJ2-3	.	TGTGCCACCAGCCGGCCGGGAGGGGGGTACGGAGCAGATACGCAGTATTTT	CATSRPGGGYGADTQYF
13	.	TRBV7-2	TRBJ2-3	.	TGTGCCAGCAGCCGGACCGGTACAGATACGCAGTATTTT	CASSRTGTDTQYF
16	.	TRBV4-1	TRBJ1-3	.	TGCGCCAGCAGCCAAATAGGGGGTTTCACGGAAAACACCATATATTTT	CASSQIGGFTENTIYF
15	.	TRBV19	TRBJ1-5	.	TGTGCCACTAAATCCCTGGACGGGAGCAATCAGCCCCAGCATTTT	CATKSLDGSNQPQHF
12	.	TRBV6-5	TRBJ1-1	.	TGTGCCAGCAGTTATACCACCGGGATGGCTTTCTTT	CASSYTTGMAFF
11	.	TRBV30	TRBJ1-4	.	TGTGCCTGGAGGGCTCATGAAAAACTGTTTTTT	CAWRAHEKLFF
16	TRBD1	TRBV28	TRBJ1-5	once	TGTGCCAGCAGTTTGGATGGAGGACAGGGCAATCAGCCCCAGCATTTT	CASSLDGGQGNQPQHF
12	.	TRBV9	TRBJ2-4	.	TGTGCCAGCAGTGAAGCCAAAAACATTCAGTACTTC	CASSEAKNIQYF
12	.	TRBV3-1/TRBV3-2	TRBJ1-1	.	TGTGCCAGCAGCCAAGAGGGAAAAGGTGGCTCGTTT	CASSQEGKGGSF
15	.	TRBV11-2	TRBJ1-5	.	TGTGCCAGCAGCCCAACCTCGGGGGCCCAGCAGCCCCAGCATTTT	CASSPTSGAQQPQHF
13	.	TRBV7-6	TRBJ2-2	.	TGTGCCAGCAGCTTAGCGCCGGAGGGGGAGCTGTTTTTT	CASSLAPEGELFF
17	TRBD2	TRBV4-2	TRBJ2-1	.	TGTGCCAGCAGCCAAGCGTTCCGAGCGGGGGACCTCGCTGAGCAGTTCTTC	CASSQAFRAGDLAEQFF
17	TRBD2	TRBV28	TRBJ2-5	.	TGTGCCAGCAGTGAAGGACTAGCGGCAATGACCCAAGAGACCCAGTACTTC	CASSEGLAAMTQETQYF
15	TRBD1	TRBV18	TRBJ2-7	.	TGTGCCAGCTCACCGTCACAGGGGGCCCCCTACGAGCAGTACTTC	CASSPSQGAPYEQYF
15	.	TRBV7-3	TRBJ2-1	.	TGTGCCAGCAGCTTAATGTTTCCTACTTACAATGAGCAGTTCTTC	CASSLMFPTYNEQFF
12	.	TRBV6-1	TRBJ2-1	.	TGTGCCAGCAGTGAATGGGGGCGTGAGCAGTTCTTC	CASSEWGREQFF
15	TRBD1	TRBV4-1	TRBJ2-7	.	TGCGCCAGCAGCCAAGATTACGGACAGGAATACCGGCAGTACTTC	CASSQDYGQEYRQYF
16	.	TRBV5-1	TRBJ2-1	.	TGCGCCAGCAGCTTGAGGGAGGGGGGCTCCTACAATGAGCAGTTCTTC	CASSLREGGSYNEQFF